Included here is one T cell receptor beta chain sequence, with context. Unmatched junction bases numbered 4, after V lost 4 bases and J lost 3 bases. The CDR3 length is 14 residues. Germline lookup yields CDR1 MNHEY and CDR2 SMNVEV (reference sequence). Assay: immunoSEQ multiplex PCR; the TCRdb copy retains only in-frame clones and omits some. The sample shows roughly 280,000 clones, 80% to 90% of them seen only once. The data were obtained in a study of cytomegalovirus exposure and HLA in healthy donors. The donors were in the approximately 120-subject validation cohort, distinct from the approximately 610-subject first cohort.

This TCR was sampled from a woman under 30 in good health and CMV-seronegative. The sample comprised PBMCs. The gene calls are TRBV27 and TRBJ1-1; 8 bases fit TRBD1. CDR3 DNA: TGTGCCAGCAGTTCCGGACAGGGCCACACTGAAGCTTTCTTT. It yields the protein CASSSGQGHTEAFF.